This T cell receptor beta chain was recorded in a study of early T cells in non-severe SARS-CoV-2 infection. TCRdb fed the 5' RACE reads into MiXCR, producing one record per CDR3 protein. The data show more than 60,000 distinct CDR3 sequences, around 14% seen once. V was pared by 7 bases and J by 8 bases, with 17 bases between. The CDR3 contains 13 residues. This clonotype was counted ten times or more. V and J are TRBV12-3 or TRBV12-4 and TRBJ1-1; D unresolved. The TCR comes from an adult who was a healthcare worker with PCR-confirmed SARS-CoV-2 infection or an uninfected control (not recorded which). Material: whole blood. CDR3 sequence (DNA): TGTGCCAGCACCCTCCCGGGGTTAGGGGAAGCTTTCTTT. Translated: CASTLPGLGEAFF.